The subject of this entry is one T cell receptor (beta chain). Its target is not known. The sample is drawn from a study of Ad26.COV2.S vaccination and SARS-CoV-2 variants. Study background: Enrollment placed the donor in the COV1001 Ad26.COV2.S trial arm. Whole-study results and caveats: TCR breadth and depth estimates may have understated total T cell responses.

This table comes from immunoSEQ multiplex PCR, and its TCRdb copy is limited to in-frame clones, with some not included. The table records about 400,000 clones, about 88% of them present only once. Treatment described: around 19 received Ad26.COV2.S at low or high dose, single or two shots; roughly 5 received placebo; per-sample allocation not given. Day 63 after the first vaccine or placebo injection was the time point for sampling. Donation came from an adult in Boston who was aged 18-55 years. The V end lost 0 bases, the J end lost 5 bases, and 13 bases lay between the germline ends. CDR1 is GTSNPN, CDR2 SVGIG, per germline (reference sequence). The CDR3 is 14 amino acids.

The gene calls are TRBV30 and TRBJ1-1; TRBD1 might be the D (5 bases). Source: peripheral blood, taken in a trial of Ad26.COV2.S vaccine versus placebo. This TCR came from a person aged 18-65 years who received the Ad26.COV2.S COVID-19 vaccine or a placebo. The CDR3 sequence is CAWSVRGWGTEAFF. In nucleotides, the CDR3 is TGTGCCTGGAGTGTAAGAGGGTGGGGGACTGAAGCTTTCTTT.